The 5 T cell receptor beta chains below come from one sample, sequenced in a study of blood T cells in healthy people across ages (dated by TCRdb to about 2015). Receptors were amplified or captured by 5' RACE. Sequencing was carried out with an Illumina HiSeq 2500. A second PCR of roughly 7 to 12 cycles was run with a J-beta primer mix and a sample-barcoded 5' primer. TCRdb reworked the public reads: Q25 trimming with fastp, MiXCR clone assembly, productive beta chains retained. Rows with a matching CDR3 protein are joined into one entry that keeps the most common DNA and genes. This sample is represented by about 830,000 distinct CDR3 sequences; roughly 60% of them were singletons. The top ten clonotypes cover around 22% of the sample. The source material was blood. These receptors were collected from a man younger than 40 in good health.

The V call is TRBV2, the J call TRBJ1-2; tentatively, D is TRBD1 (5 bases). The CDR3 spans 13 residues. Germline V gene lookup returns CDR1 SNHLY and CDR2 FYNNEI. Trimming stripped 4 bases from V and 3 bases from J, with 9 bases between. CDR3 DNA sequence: TGTGCCAGCAGTGCCGGGGCGGACTATGGCTACACCTTC. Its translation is CASSAGADYGYTF.

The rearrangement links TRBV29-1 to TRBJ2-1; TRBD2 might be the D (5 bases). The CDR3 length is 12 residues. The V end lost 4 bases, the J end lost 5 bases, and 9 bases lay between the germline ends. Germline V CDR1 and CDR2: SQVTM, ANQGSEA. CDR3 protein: CSVGRINNEQFF. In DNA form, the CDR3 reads TGCAGCGTTGGGAGGATTAACAATGAGCAGTTCTTC.

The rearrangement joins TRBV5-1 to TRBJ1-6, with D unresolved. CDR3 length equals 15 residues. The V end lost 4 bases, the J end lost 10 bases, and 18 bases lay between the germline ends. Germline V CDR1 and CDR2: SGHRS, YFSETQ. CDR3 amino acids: CASSPEPGSGSPLHF. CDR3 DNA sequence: TGCGCCAGCAGCCCGGAACCGGGCAGTGGGTCACCCCTCCACTTT.

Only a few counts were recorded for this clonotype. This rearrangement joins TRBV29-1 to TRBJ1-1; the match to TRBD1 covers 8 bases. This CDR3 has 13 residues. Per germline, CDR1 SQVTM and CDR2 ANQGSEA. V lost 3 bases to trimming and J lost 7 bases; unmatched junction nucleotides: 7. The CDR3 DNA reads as TGCAGCGTTGACCCCCAGGGGGCTCTTGAAGCTTTCTTT. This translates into CSVDPQGALEAFF.

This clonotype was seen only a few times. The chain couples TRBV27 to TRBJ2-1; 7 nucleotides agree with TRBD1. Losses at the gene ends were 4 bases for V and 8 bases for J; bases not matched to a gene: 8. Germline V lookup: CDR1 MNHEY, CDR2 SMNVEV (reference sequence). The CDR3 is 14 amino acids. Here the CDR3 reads CASSSGRGLYEQFF. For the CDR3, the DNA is TGTGCCAGCAGTTCAGGAAGGGGGCTGTATGAGCAGTTCTTC.